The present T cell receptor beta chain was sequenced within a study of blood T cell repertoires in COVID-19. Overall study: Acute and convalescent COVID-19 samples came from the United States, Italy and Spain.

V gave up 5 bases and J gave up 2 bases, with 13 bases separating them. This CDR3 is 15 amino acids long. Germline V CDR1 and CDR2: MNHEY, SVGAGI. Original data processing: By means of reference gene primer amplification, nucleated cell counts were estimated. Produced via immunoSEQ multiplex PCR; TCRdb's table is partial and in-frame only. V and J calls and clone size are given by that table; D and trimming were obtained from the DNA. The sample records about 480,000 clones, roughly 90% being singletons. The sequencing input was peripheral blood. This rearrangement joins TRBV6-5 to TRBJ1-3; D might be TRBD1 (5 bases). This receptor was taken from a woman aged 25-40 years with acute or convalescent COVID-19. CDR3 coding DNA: TGTGCCAGCAGTCCTTTAGGAGGGGCTGGAAACACCATATATTTT. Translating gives CASSPLGGAGNTIYF.